Each of the 21 T cell receptor beta chains below was sequenced from the same sample in a study of T cell changes during pregnancy in multiple sclerosis. Using immunoSEQ multiplex PCR, the repertoire was profiled, and TCRdb retains in-frame clones only, with some absent. This repertoire shows 70,000 to 95,000 clones, over 85% found once; its top ten account for roughly 2%. The specimen was peripheral blood, collected in the second trimester of pregnancy. The receptors originated from a female donor in good health, enrolled as a control in a pregnancy study.

The genes are TRBV9 and TRBJ1-5; 8 nucleotides agree with TRBD1. J gave up 5 bases and V 3 bases, and 4 bases lay outside the gene matches. CDR3 length: 14 amino acids. Germline values: CDR1 SGDLS, CDR2 YYNGEE. This CDR3 is CASSGGTGHQPQHF. For the CDR3, the DNA is TGTGCCAGCAGCGGCGGGACAGGACATCAGCCCCAGCATTTT.

V and J are TRBV5-6 and TRBJ1-2, with 8 bases that match TRBD1. From germline, CDR1 is SGHDT and CDR2 YYEEEE. The CDR3 is 13 residues long. V dropped 4 bases and J dropped 5; count of bases not matched to a gene: 4. CDR3 region: CASSRQGRYGYTF. The DNA for the CDR3 is TGTGCCAGCAGCCGACAGGGGAGGTATGGCTACACCTTC. Based on the CDR3 plus reference TRBV5-6 and TRBJ1-2, the full variable domain is DAGVTQSPTHLIKTRGQQVTLRCSPKSGHDTVSWYQQALGQGPQFIFQYYEEEERQRGNFPDRFSGHQFPNYSSELNVNALLLGDSALYLCASSRQGRYGYTFGSGTRLTVV.

The rearrangement uses TRBV28 and TRBJ1-6, with TRBD1 matching over 8 bases. The CDR3 spans 15 residues. Germline assignment: CDR1 MDHEN and CDR2 SYDVKM. With 6 bases clipped from V and 7 bases from J, the junction kept 8 bases outside the gene matches. CDR3 DNA: TGTGCCAGCAGCCCAACGACAGGGGCCAATTCACCCCTCCACTTT. The encoded protein is CASSPTTGANSPLHF.

The chain has TRBV5-1 and TRBJ2-5, with D possibly matching TRBD1 (5 bases). CDR1 is SGHRS and CDR2 is YFSETQ in the germline V gene. The V and J ends lost 0 bases and 1 base respectively, with 10 bases between them. CDR3 length equals 15 residues. The CDR3 region has the DNA TGCGCCAGCAGCTTGGGTGGGGCCCTCCAAGAGACCCAGTACTTC. It is translated as CASSLGGALQETQYF.

The chain uses TRBV6-1 and TRBJ1-1; the match to TRBD1 covers 8 bases. The V gene's germline CDR1 is MNHNS and CDR2 SASEGT. V was pared by 6 bases and J by 11 bases, with 5 bases of the junction left unmatched. The CDR3 is made up of 11 amino acids. The CDR3 DNA follows: TGTGCCAGCAGATTGACAGGGGTCGCTTTCTTT. Translation: CASRLTGVAFF.

This sequence joins TRBV5-1 and TRBJ1-1, with a weak D call TRBD1 (5 bases). CDR1 is SGHRS, CDR2 YFSETQ, per germline. V was cut by 6 bases and J by 5 bases, with 14 bases left in between. The length of the CDR3 is 13 residues. CDR3 coding DNA: TGCGCCAGCACCCAATCCGGGGGAACTGAAGCTTTCTTT. As protein: CASTQSGGTEAFF.

This chain uses TRBV29-1 with TRBJ1-2, with a weak D call TRBD1 (6 bases). Germline V gene data show CDR1 as SQVTM and CDR2 as ANQGSEA. Trimming took 3 bases from V and 8 from J, leaving 13 bases between them. This CDR3 has 12 amino acids. The CDR3 coding sequence is TGCAGCGTTGACCATACAGGGAACGGCTACACCTTC. It is translated as CSVDHTGNGYTF.

The chain carries TRBV12-5 and TRBJ1-4; possible D gene TRBD1, 5 bases. Germline values: CDR1 LGHNT, CDR2 FRNRAP. V was pared by 3 bases and J by 6 bases, with 8 bases between. The CDR3 sequence is 13 residues long. CDR3 DNA sequence: TGTGCTAGTGGTTTAGGAGGGGATGAAAAACTGTTTTTT. It specifies CASGLGGDEKLFF.

The chain is built from TRBV30 and TRBJ2-3, with D possibly being TRBD2 (7 bases). V gave up 4 bases and J gave up 5 bases, with 16 bases separating them. This CDR3 is 14 amino acids long. CDR1 is GTSNPN and CDR2 is SVGIG in the germline V gene (reference sequence). CDR3 sequence (DNA): TGTGCCTGGACCACTAGCGAGGGGGGAGATACGCAGTATTTT. Amino acids: CAWTTSEGGDTQYF.

V and J are TRBV7-8 and TRBJ2-5; D might be TRBD1 (6 bases). The CDR3 is 14 residues long. V lost 7 bases to trimming and J lost 11 bases, with 23 bases between them. Germline assignment: CDR1 SGHVS and CDR2 FQNEAQ. The CDR3 DNA sequence: TGTGCCAGCATTTTCAAGCGACAGGACGAGAAACAGTACTTC. It codes for CASIFKRQDEKQYF. Complete variable domain (other parts from reference TRBV7-8 and TRBJ2-5): GAGVSQSPRYKVAKRGQDVALRCDPISGHVSLFWYQQALGQGPEFLTYFQNEAQLDKSGLPSDRFFAERPEGSVSTLKIQRTQQEDSAVYLCASIFKRQDEKQYFGPGTRLLVL.

This CDR3 is CASSPPGGNSPLHF. The CDR3 DNA sequence: TGTGCCAGCAGCCCCCCAGGGGGGAATTCACCCCTCCACTTT. The rearrangement uses TRBV9 and TRBJ1-6; 7 bases are shared with TRBD1. J was trimmed by 7 bases and V by 4 bases; bases with no gene match: 5. CDR1 SGDLS and CDR2 YYNGEE come from the germline V gene. The CDR3 has 14 amino acids.

The chain carries TRBV7-9 and TRBJ1-3, with D unresolved. The germline CDR1 and CDR2 sequences are SEHNR and FQNEAQ (reference sequence). The CDR3 loop spans 12 amino acids. Deletions cut 6 bases from V and 8 bases from J, with 11 bases between. CDR3 amino acids: CASSYGLDTIYF. The CDR3 DNA is TGTGCCAGCAGTTATGGACTCGACACCATATATTTT.

CDR3 sequence: CASSYSPTTGELFF. The CDR3 nucleotides are TGTGCCAGCAGTTACAGTCCCACTACCGGGGAGCTGTTTTTT. The chain couples TRBV6-6 to TRBJ2-2; no clear D. Trimming took 2 bases from V and 5 from J, leaving 9 bases between them. Looked up from germline, CDR1 is MNHNY and CDR2 is SVGAGI (reference sequence). The CDR3 totals 14 residues.

The rearrangement joins TRBV9 to TRBJ2-1, with a weak D call TRBD1 (5 bases). Germline V lookup: CDR1 SGDLS, CDR2 YYNGEE. Trimming shortened V by 3 bases and J by 8 bases, and 24 bases separated the two germline ends. The length of the CDR3 is 17 residues. The CDR3 DNA reads TGTGCCAGCAGCGCCGGATTAATAGCCAGTCCAGGGTATGAGCAGTTCTTC. Amino acid sequence: CASSAGLIASPGYEQFF.

The V gene is TRBV4-3, the J gene TRBJ2-5; D perhaps matches TRBD1 (6 bases). The CDR3 consists of 15 residues. V was pared by 2 bases and J by 2 bases, with 12 bases between. From germline, CDR1 is LGHNA and CDR2 YSLEER. The CDR3 protein is CASSQLYRAQETQYF. In DNA, the CDR3 is TGCGCCAGCAGCCAACTTTACAGGGCACAAGAGACCCAGTACTTC.

This clone was detected once. This CDR3 reads CASSLVSSGVATQYF. The CDR3 DNA is TGTGCCAGCAGCTTAGTTTCGAGCGGGGTGGCTACGCAGTATTTT. The genes are TRBV7-9 and TRBJ2-3, with 7 bases that match TRBD2. Per the germline V gene, CDR1 is SEHNR and CDR2 is FQNEAQ (reference sequence). The CDR3 has 15 amino acids. The junction had 9 bases not matched to a gene; V was cut back by 1 base and J by 8 bases.

The chain is built from TRBV4-3 and TRBJ1-5; weak D call: TRBD1 (5 bases). V lost 0 bases and J 7 bases, leaving 10 bases between the germline ends. CDR3 length equals 14 residues. Germline V lookup: CDR1 LGHNA, CDR2 YSLEER. CDR3 coding DNA: TGCGCCAGCAGCCAAGATTTAAGGGGCCAGCCCCAGCATTTT. Residues: CASSQDLRGQPQHF.

This clone was observed once. The chain joins TRBV29-1 to TRBJ1-1; TRBD1 is a possible D gene (6 bases). Between the trimmed V and J ends, which lost 1 base and 0 bases, there was a span of 15 bases. The CDR3 runs to 16 residues. Germline CDR1 and CDR2: SQVTM and ANQGSEA. CDR3 in DNA: TGCAGCGTTGAAGGTAGAGGGGGTTTCATGAACACTGAAGCTTTCTTT. Its translation is CSVEGRGGFMNTEAFF.

The rearrangement links TRBV6-5 to TRBJ2-7; D is unclear. The CDR3 consists of 13 residues. Germline V gene sequence: CDR1 MNHEY, CDR2 SVGAGI. Between the trimmed V and J ends, which lost 2 bases and 3 bases, there was a span of 8 bases. The CDR3: CASSYGSDYEQYF. CDR3 bases: TGTGCCAGCAGTTACGGTTCAGACTACGAGCAGTACTTC.

The CDR3 is CASSFSFPGQGQETQYF. CDR3 DNA sequence: TGTGCCAGCAGCTTCTCTTTCCCGGGACAGGGACAAGAGACCCAGTACTTC. The genes are TRBV9 and TRBJ2-5; 9 nucleotides match TRBD1. The CDR3 extends over 17 amino acids. The trim removed 4 bases at V and 2 bases at J, leaving 12 bases unmatched. Germline V lookup: CDR1 SGDLS, CDR2 YYNGEE.

The chain joins TRBV9 to TRBJ2-3; 12 nucleotides line up with TRBD2. This CDR3 comprises 17 residues. The germline V gene encodes CDR1 SGDLS and CDR2 YYNGEE. V was pared by 4 bases and J by 1 base, with 7 bases of the junction left unmatched. CDR3 in amino acids: CASSLGLAGKRTDTQYF. CDR3 DNA: TGTGCCAGCAGCCTTGGACTAGCGGGGAAACGCACAGATACGCAGTATTTT.